This is a list of T cell receptor beta chains from one sample in a study of Ad26.COV2.S vaccination and SARS-CoV-2 variants. Assay: immunoSEQ multiplex PCR; the TCRdb copy retains only in-frame clones and omits some. This repertoire shows a few hundred thousand clones, over 75% found once; its top ten account for roughly 3.6%. Material: peripheral blood, obtained in a trial of Ad26.COV2.S vaccine versus placebo. The source of these receptors is a person between 18 and 65 years old who received the Ad26.COV2.S COVID-19 vaccine or a placebo. Both conserved end residues are part of each CDR3. The order of the fields is CDR3 protein, CDR3 DNA, clone size, D gene, J gene, V gene. A D gene is named only where the DNA matches it firmly. Some rows mark clone size as missing; the rest say once, few, many or name a class of expanded clone.

CDR3: CASRTGQGGPGELFF
DNA: TGTGCCAGCAGAACGGGACAGGGGGGACCCGGGGAGCTGTTTTTT
size: once
D: TRBD1
J: TRBJ2-2
V: TRBV6-6

CDR3: CASSADSDSTSTDTQYF
DNA: TGTGCCAGCAGCGCCGATTCGGACAGTACTAGCACAGATACGCAGTATTTT
size: once
D: NA
J: TRBJ2-3
V: TRBV9

CDR3: CASSRDRGEAEAFF
DNA: TGTGCCAGCAGTCGGGACAGGGGTGAGGCTGAAGCTTTCTTT
size: few
D: TRBD1
J: TRBJ1-1
V: TRBV6-5

CDR3: CASSQQARTEAFF
DNA: TGTGCCAGCAGCCAACAGGCAAGGACGGAAGCTTTCTTT
size: NA
D: NA
J: TRBJ1-1
V: TRBV27

CDR3: CASAGARGALADTQYF
DNA: TGCGCCAGCGCCGGGGCCCGGGGGGCCCTGGCAGATACGCAGTATTTT
size: once
D: NA
J: TRBJ2-3
V: TRBV5-1

CDR3: CASSIASNYGYTF
DNA: TGTGCCAGTAGTATCGCCAGTAACTATGGCTACACCTTC
size: NA
D: NA
J: TRBJ1-2
V: TRBV19

CDR3: CASSLSVHRGDNEQFF
DNA: TGTGCCAGCAGCCTCTCCGTCCATAGGGGAGACAATGAGCAGTTCTTC
size: NA
D: NA
J: TRBJ2-1
V: TRBV14

CDR3: CAWSVAGEWEKLFF
DNA: TGTGCCTGGAGTGTGGCAGGGGAATGGGAAAAACTGTTTTTT
size: NA
D: NA
J: TRBJ1-4
V: TRBV30

CDR3: CASSPGDGRVSNEQFF
DNA: TGCGCCAGCAGCCCCGGTGACGGTAGGGTGAGCAATGAGCAGTTCTTC
size: NA
D: NA
J: TRBJ2-1
V: TRBV5-1

CDR3: CASSFLAAYNEQFF
DNA: TGTGCCAGCAGCTTCCTAGCGGCCTACAATGAGCAGTTCTTC
size: NA
D: TRBD2
J: TRBJ2-1
V: TRBV5-8

CDR3: CASNPYGQPQHF
DNA: TGTGCCAGCAACCCGTACGGCCAGCCCCAGCATTTT
size: NA
D: NA
J: TRBJ1-5
V: TRBV6-2/TRBV6-3

CDR3: CASSLEPGQGQETQYF
DNA: TGTGCCAGCAGCTTAGAGCCGGGACAGGGACAAGAGACCCAGTACTTC
size: NA
D: TRBD1
J: TRBJ2-5
V: TRBV7-6

CDR3: CASRRGGDTEAFF
DNA: TGTGCCAGCAGACGGGGTGGCGACACTGAAGCTTTCTTT
size: once
D: NA
J: TRBJ1-1
V: TRBV7-9

CDR3: CASSVDEGQETQYF
DNA: TGTGCCAGCAGCGTAGATGAGGGCCAAGAGACCCAGTACTTC
size: NA
D: NA
J: TRBJ2-5
V: TRBV9

CDR3: CASSPAGTGPYEQYF
DNA: TGCGCCAGCAGCCCCGCCGGGACAGGACCGTACGAGCAGTACTTC
size: NA
D: TRBD1
J: TRBJ2-7
V: TRBV4-3

CDR3: CASSSPRQVVYNEQFF
DNA: TGTGCCAGCAGTAGCCCCCGACAGGTTGTCTACAATGAGCAGTTCTTC
size: once
D: NA
J: TRBJ2-1
V: TRBV27